The clone carrying this T cell receptor (beta chain) was found a few times. As yet, its antigen is unknown. The sample is drawn from a study of vaccination and CD4 T cells after COVID-19. Study-wide background: Convalescent donors were composed of six males and four females, of whom two were Hispanic. The authors exposed cells to overlapping spike peptides derived from SARS-CoV-2, HCoV-NL63, HCoV-OC43 and HCoV-229E.

Treatment defined: approximately 10-day PBMC culture with coronavirus spike peptide pools or control peptides (ViraFEST assay). Sequencing of cultured CD4+ T cell DNA used the Oncomine TCR Beta short-read assay. MiXCR was run by TCRdb on the PCR reads, yielding one entry per CDR3 protein. The data hold 18,000 or so distinct CDR3 sequences, with approximately 42% observed a single time. The junction had 10 bases not matched to a gene; V was cut back by 8 bases and J by 8 bases. Germline V CDR1 and CDR2: LNHDA, SQIVND (reference sequence). The CDR3 is 13 residues long. This chain uses TRBV19 with TRBJ1-1, with TRBD1 matching over 8 bases. The TCR was taken from a human donor who received a COVID-19 vaccine. Specimen: CD4+ T cells from blood, cultured in vitro, collected before SARS-CoV-2 vaccination. CDR3 sequence: CASLNERTGEAFF. CDR3 DNA: TGTGCCAGTCTAAATGAAAGGACAGGGGAAGCTTTCTTT.